These T cell receptor beta chains were read from a single sample in a study of T cell responses to AZD1222 COVID-19 vaccine. Clones were sequenced by immunoSEQ multiplex PCR, and TCRdb holds only the in-frame ones, with some missing. The data hold about 130,000 clones, with more than 70% observed a single time. The starting material was peripheral blood, obtained on day 0 of AZD1222 vaccination. Receptors originate from an adult in good health. CDR3s include the opening cysteine and the closing phenylalanine or tryptophan. The order of the fields is D gene, V gene, J gene, clone size, CDR3 protein, CDR3 DNA. D genes are given only for firm matches. Size is stated for part of the rows, as once, few or many counts, or as a class when the clone is expanded.

D: NA
V: TRBV4-1
J: TRBJ2-2
size: NA
CDR3: CASSQVYPENTGELFF
DNA: TGCGCCAGCAGCCAAGTCTATCCAGAAAACACCGGGGAGCTGTTTTTT

D: NA
V: TRBV5-1
J: TRBJ2-5
size: NA
CDR3: CASSWGESETQYF
DNA: TGCGCCAGCAGCTGGGGGGAGTCAGAGACCCAGTACTTC

D: NA
V: TRBV6-2/TRBV6-3
J: TRBJ2-3
size: NA
CDR3: CASSYRTRSSTDTQYF
DNA: TGTGCCAGCAGTTACAGGACTCGGTCTAGCACAGATACGCAGTATTTT

D: NA
V: TRBV6-5
J: TRBJ1-5
size: NA
CDR3: CASNPHQSNQPQHF
DNA: TGTGCCAGCAACCCTCACCAGAGCAATCAGCCCCAGCATTTT

D: NA
V: TRBV5-1
J: TRBJ1-3
size: NA
CDR3: CASSLSVGDSGNTIYF
DNA: TGCGCCAGCAGCTTGAGTGTCGGAGACTCTGGAAACACCATATATTTT

D: NA
V: TRBV3-1/TRBV3-2
J: TRBJ2-2
size: NA
CDR3: CASSQVGGPNTGELFF
DNA: TGTGCCAGCAGCCAAGTGGGGGGACCTAACACCGGGGAGCTGTTTTTT

D: NA
V: TRBV14
J: TRBJ2-2
size: once
CDR3: CASSQEPSTNTGELFF
DNA: TGTGCCAGCAGCCAAGAGCCGAGCACGAACACCGGGGAGCTGTTTTTT

D: NA
V: TRBV7-9
J: TRBJ1-2
size: NA
CDR3: CASSLVAGGPVHGYTF
DNA: TGTGCCAGCAGCTTAGTGGCGGGGGGACCTGTCCATGGCTACACCTTC

D: TRBD1
V: TRBV19
J: TRBJ1-2
size: NA
CDR3: CASSIRGQGNYGYTF
DNA: TGTGCCAGTAGTATCCGGGGACAGGGTAATTATGGCTACACCTTC

D: NA
V: TRBV24-1
J: TRBJ1-1
size: NA
CDR3: CATAGRNTEAFF
DNA: TGTGCCACCGCAGGGCGGAACACTGAAGCTTTCTTT

D: TRBD1
V: TRBV5-1
J: TRBJ1-4
size: NA
CDR3: CASSLQGSNEKLFF
DNA: TGCGCCAGCAGCTTACAGGGGTCAAATGAAAAACTGTTTTTT

D: NA
V: TRBV27
J: TRBJ1-3
size: NA
CDR3: CASSLFGSGNTIYF
DNA: TGTGCCAGCAGTTTATTTGGCTCTGGAAACACCATATATTTT

D: NA
V: TRBV18
J: TRBJ1-5
size: NA
CDR3: CASSPGQGPGQPQHF
DNA: TGTGCCAGCTCACCAGGGCAGGGTCCGGGTCAGCCCCAGCATTTT

D: NA
V: TRBV27
J: TRBJ2-2
size: NA
CDR3: CASSFSASELFF
DNA: TGTGCCAGCAGTTTTTCGGCTAGCGAGCTGTTTTTT

D: TRBD1
V: TRBV29-1
J: TRBJ2-1
size: NA
CDR3: CSARQGASYNEQFF
DNA: TGCAGCGCCCGACAGGGGGCCTCCTACAATGAGCAGTTCTTC

D: NA
V: TRBV9
J: TRBJ1-1
size: once
CDR3: CASSARDTTSTEAFF
DNA: TGTGCCAGCAGCGCAAGAGACACGACGAGCACTGAAGCTTTCTTT

D: NA
V: TRBV7-9
J: TRBJ1-2
size: NA
CDR3: CASSLGAGDGYTF
DNA: TGTGCCAGCAGCTTAGGGGCTGGGGATGGCTACACCTTC

D: NA
V: TRBV4-3
J: TRBJ1-1
size: NA
CDR3: CASSQLNKNTEAFF
DNA: TGCGCCAGCAGCCAATTGAACAAGAACACTGAAGCTTTCTTT

D: NA
V: TRBV28
J: TRBJ2-3
size: NA
CDR3: CASSQGSPSTDTQYF
DNA: TGTGCCAGCAGCCAGGGGTCACCTAGCACAGATACGCAGTATTTT

D: TRBD1
V: TRBV28
J: TRBJ1-5
size: NA
CDR3: CASSSTQGKPNQPQHF
DNA: TGTGCCAGCAGTTCAACACAGGGGAAACCCAATCAGCCCCAGCATTTT

D: TRBD2
V: TRBV19
J: TRBJ2-3
size: NA
CDR3: CASSPTTLLAVGTDTQYF
DNA: TGTGCCAGTTCTCCCACCACATTACTAGCGGTGGGCACAGATACGCAGTATTTT

D: NA
V: TRBV7-2
J: TRBJ1-4
size: once
CDR3: CASSPQTATNEKLFF
DNA: TGTGCCAGCAGCCCCCAGACAGCAACTAATGAAAAACTGTTTTTT

D: NA
V: TRBV15
J: TRBJ2-5
size: once
CDR3: CATSRDITGLQYF
DNA: TGTGCCACCAGCAGAGATATAACAGGGTTACAGTACTTC